The source of this T cell receptor (beta chain) is a study of glioma-infiltrating T cells. Findings and caveats of the study: Gliomas, especially low-grade, showed above-expected tissue-blood divergence; non-neoplastic patients showed below. Very few CDR3 sequences were shared between tissue and blood.

V was clipped by 6 bases and J by 4 bases; unmatched bases: 17. This CDR3 has 17 amino acids. CDR1 is DFQATT, CDR2 SNEGSKA, per germline (reference sequence). As for this clonotype: Its cognate antigen is unknown.

Amplification of TCR alpha and beta CDR3 regions from RNA used iRepertoire nested multiplex PCR. Input was roughly 100-450 ng of tissue mRNA or PBMC total RNA. From the multiplex PCR reads, TCRdb called clonotypes with MiXCR, one entry per CDR3 protein. This sample has under 150,000 distinct CDR3 sequences, with around 23% found just once. This chain links TRBV20-1 with TRBJ2-1; TRBD2 agrees at 8 bases. Sequences were obtained from glioma tissue, nonneoplastic brain tissue, or PBMCs (not recorded which). The clonotype comes from a human donor with low-grade glioma or glioblastoma, undergoing nonglioma brain surgery, or in good health (not recorded which). As DNA, the CDR3 is TGCAGTGCCCGTGCACTAGCGGAAATAAATAAATACAATGAGCAGTTCTTC. It yields the protein CSARALAEINKYNEQFF.